Listed here is a single T cell receptor beta chain. The antigen remains unidentified. CDR1 and CDR2 from the germline V gene are MNHEY and SMNVEV (reference sequence). V was shortened by 3 bases and J by 1 base, with 9 bases between the two germline ends. The CDR3 runs to 14 residues. Researchers prepared the TCRbeta library using unique molecular identifiers, the study reports. Each CDR3 protein is one row after TCRdb ran MiXCR on the PCR reads. The sample lists 750,000 to 950,000 distinct CDR3 sequences; around 15% were seen once. The sample belongs to a study of T-cell reconstitution after alpha-beta-depleted transplantation in children. Study-wide findings and caveats: It was reported that alpha-beta T cells came from several hundred expanded graft clones (about two months after transplant). T-cell numbers and diversity one year post-transplant derived largely from freshly generated T cells. Several patients had high TCRbeta diversity at day 60; it came from surviving recipient T cells and thymic progenitors.

The rearrangement links TRBV27 to TRBJ1-1, with D hard to call. Sequencing used PBMCs, mostly from graft donor cells, obtained 360 days after TCRalphabeta/CD19-depleted stem cell transplant. The source is a male patient younger than 18 who had a stem cell transplant for acute lymphoblastic leukemia, so the T cells may come from the graft donor. In nucleotides, the CDR3 is TGTGCCAGCAGTTTCGGGGTGGGGAACACTGAAGCTTTCTTT. It translates to CASSFGVGNTEAFF.